This T cell receptor beta chain was captured in a study of T-cell reconstitution after alpha-beta-depleted transplantation in children. Overall study results and limits: Newly produced T cells mostly provided counts and TCRbeta diversity after one year, as hyperexpanded clones declined. Where some patients showed high TCRbeta diversity at day 60, it came from recipient T cells and thymic progenitors that had survived. Reportedly, only several hundred clones from non-depleted graft cells drove alpha-beta T-cell counts at about two months.

For TCRbeta, the library was prepared with unique molecular identifiers. A single record per CDR3 protein comes from TCRdb applying MiXCR to the PCR reads. The data hold fewer than 550,000 distinct CDR3 sequences, with 11% observed a single time. Concerning this clonotype: Antigen unknown.

Trimming took off 4 bases at V and 9 bases at J, with 21 bases between the two ends. Germline assignment: CDR1 SQVTM and CDR2 ANQGSEA. This CDR3 contains 14 residues. The chain combines TRBV29-1 with TRBJ2-5, with D perhaps TRBD2 (6 bases). The input for sequencing was PBMCs, mostly from graft donor cells, taken 180 days after TCRalphabeta/CD19-depleted stem cell transplant. The sequence was collected from a female patient under 10 years old who had a stem cell transplant for aplastic anemia, so the T cells may come from the graft donor. The CDR3 is CSVGGGLETMAQYF. In DNA, the CDR3 is TGCAGCGTTGGTGGGGGACTTGAGACAATGGCCCAGTACTTC.